This T cell receptor beta chain was found in a study of cytomegalovirus exposure and HLA in healthy donors. Trimming cost V 3 bases and J 0 bases, with 9 bases left between them. This CDR3 spans 14 amino acids. Germline V CDR1 and CDR2: SEHNR, FQNEAQ (reference sequence). The validation cohort, a group of 120 subjects, included the donors and was separate from the roughly 670-subject first cohort. Using immunoSEQ multiplex PCR, the repertoire was profiled, and TCRdb retains in-frame clones only, with some absent. This table has 65,000 or so clones, just over 90% appearing once. Concerning this clone: Antigen: not known.

Study-level findings and limits: The authors enumerated over 150 TCR beta chains as linked to cytomegalovirus. Many donors shared some public TCRs, even though most TCR sequences were rare. The classifier reportedly diagnosed cytomegalovirus status with high sensitivity and specificity.

The source is a woman aged 18-35 years in good health and CMV-seronegative. The rearrangement uses TRBV7-9 and TRBJ2-7, with D maybe TRBD1 (5 bases). Sequencing was done on a sample of PBMCs. CDR3 sequence: CASSFDRNSYEQYF. Written as DNA, the CDR3 is TGTGCCAGCAGCTTTGACAGAAACTCCTACGAGCAGTACTTC.